This TCR beta chain was found in a study of blood T cell repertoires in COVID-19. As processed by the authors: Amplification with reference gene primers provided the estimates of nucleated cell counts. Assay used: immunoSEQ multiplex PCR; TCRdb lists only in-frame clones, some missing. That table gives V, J and clone size, and the DNA gave D and trimming. The table lists 200,000 to 250,000 clones, around 87% of them singletons, with roughly 3% in the top ten. J gave up 0 bases and V 8 bases, and 0 bases lay outside the gene matches. The CDR3 totals 12 residues. Per germline, CDR1 SNHLY and CDR2 FYNNEI. The sample holds a few counts of this clone.

This rearrangement joins TRBV2 to TRBJ2-7, with 8 bases fitting TRBD1. The sequenced material came from peripheral blood. The TCR comes from a woman in her twenties or thirties who had recovered from COVID-19. CDR3 residues: CASQGASYEQYF. DNA for the CDR3: TGTGCCAGCCAGGGGGCCTCCTACGAGCAGTACTTC. The whole variable domain, remainder taken from reference TRBV2 and TRBJ2-7, is EPEVTQTPSHQVTQMGQEVILRCVPISNHLYFYWYRQILGQKVEFLVSFYNNEISEKSEIFDDQFSVERPDGSNFTLKIRSTKLEDSAMYFCASQGASYEQYFGPGTRLTVT.